The text below deals with one TCR beta chain. Antigen unknown. V lost 4 bases and J 7 bases, leaving 10 bases between the germline ends. CDR1 is MNHEY, CDR2 SMNVEV, per germline (reference sequence). The CDR3 has 13 amino acids. Only in-frame clones appear in the TCRdb table, and some are missing; sequencing was by immunoSEQ multiplex PCR. Here the sample spans 70,000 or so clones, 70% to 85% being singletons. The sample originates from a study of T cells in localized non-small cell lung cancer. General study points: Owing to sequencing of a solitary tumor region, heterogeneity cannot be discounted. Tumor showed lower T cell clonality than uninvolved adjacent lung, where it was highest. Greater blood T cell density accompanied longer overall survival. Appearances in adjacent lung were noted for a median 57 of the top 100 tumor clones.

The TCR sequence derives from an older female donor with stage I lung adenocarcinoma. The chain carries TRBV27 and TRBJ2-2; possibly TRBD1 or TRBD2 for D (5 bases each). Material: peripheral blood, obtained before any cancer treatment. CDR3 coding DNA: TGTGCCAGCAGTTCCGGGACGGGCGGGGAGCTGTTTTTT. Encoded protein: CASSSGTGGELFF.